This T cell receptor beta chain was retrieved from a study of T cell repertoires in aging, cancer and after chemotherapy (dated by TCRdb to about 2019). Study-level background: The donors fell into six age groups ranging from 30 or younger to 70 or older, and each group had at least three individuals. TCR repertoires from healthy donor controls were recorded over periods of several months to years and showed clear clonal overlap between repeated samplings. In total, the full dataset held millions of TCR reads. The study profiled peripheral blood TCR beta repertoires from healthy donors and cancer patients to examine immunoaging and T cell reconstitution after chemotherapy. A cohort of 220 or so cancer patients (approximately 90 with hematological and 124 with solid cancers) was assembled, and about 100 healthy donors were included as a reference group.

Note on this clonotype: What antigen it recognizes has not been identified. No quality values exist for individual bases; no much larger clone is one base distant.

Study-level results and caveats: It was noted by the authors that conclusions about immunological memory after chemotherapy cannot be drawn from the repertoire data. Untreated patients with hematological or solid cancers showed significantly lower blood TCR diversity and higher clonality than age-matched healthy donors. In healthy donors, the decline in TCR diversity with age was mainly due to loss of richness, whereas in cancer patients loss of evenness also played a role. In both cancer cohorts, median generation probability rose over the chemotherapy interval, which suggests that the repertoire was reconstituted through rebound thymic output.

Using a mixed TRB-A/B primer pool, multiplex touch-down PCR amplified rearranged TRB sequences covering the V, D and J segments. Two consecutive PCR reactions with Phusion HS II polymerase added Illumina adapters and sample indices to the amplicons. After gel purification with the NucleoSpin Gel and PCR Clean-up kit, the amplicons were checked using Qubit and an Agilent 2100 Bioanalyzer. Libraries were sequenced on an Illumina MiSeq using 600-cycle, single-indexed, paired-end runs. The source study handled its data this way. MiXCR versions 2.12 and 3.0.5 were used to process TRB sequences. Each unique CDR3 nucleotide sequence counted as one clone, and only productive sequences with at least two reads were retained. Shannon diversity, evenness, clonality (one minus evenness), and alpha-parameterized diversity profiles from alpha 0 to 5 were included as repertoire metrics. The IGoR algorithm was used to calculate generation probabilities for clones in the paired samples taken before and after chemotherapy. TCRdb trimmed the raw reads at Q25, called clones with MiXCR and kept productive beta chains. Each record represents a unique CDR3 protein, reported with the most common genes and DNA among its rows. These V and J calls are TCRdb output, not the study's own analysis. This sample lists thousands of distinct CDR3 sequences; less than 40% were detected once. The top ten constitute roughly 5% of the sample.

Instead of sorted cells or RNA, genomic DNA extracted from peripheral blood served as the source for amplifying TCR beta rearrangements. The CDR3 starts with the cysteine, ends with the phenylalanine, and has 11 residues. Only the CDR3 DNA stays, 33 bases, in frame from base 1. V is reduced by 2 bases and J by 9 bases, leaving a spacing of 8 bases between them. CDR1 and CDR2 are drawn from the germline V gene: MNHEY, SVGAGI. The source material was blood. The rearrangement joined TRBV6-5 to TRBJ2-7, and possibly TRBD2, on 6 matching bases. This TCR was sampled from a human donor in good health. The CDR3 amino acid sequence is: CASSYGGGQYF. The nucleotide sequence reads TGTGCCAGCAGTTACGGGGGAGGGCAGTACTTC.